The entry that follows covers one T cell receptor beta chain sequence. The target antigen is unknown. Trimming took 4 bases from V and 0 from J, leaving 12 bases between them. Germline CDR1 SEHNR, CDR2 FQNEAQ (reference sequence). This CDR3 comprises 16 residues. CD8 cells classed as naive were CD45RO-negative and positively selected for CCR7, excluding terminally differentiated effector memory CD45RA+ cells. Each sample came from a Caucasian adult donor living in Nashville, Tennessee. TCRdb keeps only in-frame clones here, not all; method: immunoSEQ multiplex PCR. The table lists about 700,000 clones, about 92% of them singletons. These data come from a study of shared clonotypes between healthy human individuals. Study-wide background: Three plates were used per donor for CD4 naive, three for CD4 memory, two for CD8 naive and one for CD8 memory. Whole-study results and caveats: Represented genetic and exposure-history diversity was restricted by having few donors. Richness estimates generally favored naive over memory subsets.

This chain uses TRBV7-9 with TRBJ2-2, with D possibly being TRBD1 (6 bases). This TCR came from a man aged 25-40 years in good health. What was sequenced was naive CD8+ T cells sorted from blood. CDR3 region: CASSSRTAPNTGELFF. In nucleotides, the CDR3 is TGTGCCAGCAGCTCCAGGACAGCTCCGAACACCGGGGAGCTGTTTTTT.